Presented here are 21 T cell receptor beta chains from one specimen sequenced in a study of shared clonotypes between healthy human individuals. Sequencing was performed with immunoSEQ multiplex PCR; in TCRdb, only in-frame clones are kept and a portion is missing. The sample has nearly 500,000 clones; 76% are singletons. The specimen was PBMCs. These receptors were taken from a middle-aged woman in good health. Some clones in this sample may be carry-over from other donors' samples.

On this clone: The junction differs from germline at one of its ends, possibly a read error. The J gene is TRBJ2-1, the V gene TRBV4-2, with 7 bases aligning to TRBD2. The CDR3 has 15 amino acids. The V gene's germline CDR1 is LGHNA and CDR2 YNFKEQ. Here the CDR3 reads CAGSPGGRAYNEQFF. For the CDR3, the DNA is TGTGCCGGCAGCCCCGGGGGGAGAGCCTACAATGAGCAGTTCTTC.

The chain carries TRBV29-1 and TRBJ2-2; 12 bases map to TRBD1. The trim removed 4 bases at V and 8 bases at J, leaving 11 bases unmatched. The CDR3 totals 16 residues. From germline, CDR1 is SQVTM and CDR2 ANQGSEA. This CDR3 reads CSVGDRDRGQIGELFF. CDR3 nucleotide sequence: TGCAGCGTTGGGGACCGGGACAGGGGGCAGATAGGGGAGCTGTTTTTT.

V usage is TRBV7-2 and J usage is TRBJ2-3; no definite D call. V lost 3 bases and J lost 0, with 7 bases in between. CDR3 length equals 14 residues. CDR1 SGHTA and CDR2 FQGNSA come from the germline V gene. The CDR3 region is CASSFKSSTDTQYF. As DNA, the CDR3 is TGTGCCAGCAGCTTCAAATCTAGCACAGATACGCAGTATTTT. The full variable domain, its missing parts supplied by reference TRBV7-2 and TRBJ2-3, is GAGVSQSPSNKVTEKGKDVELRCDPISGHTALYWYRQSLGQGLEFLIYFQGNSAPDKSGLPSDRFSAERTGGSVSTLTIQRTQQEDSAVYLCASSFKSSTDTQYFGPGTRLTVL.

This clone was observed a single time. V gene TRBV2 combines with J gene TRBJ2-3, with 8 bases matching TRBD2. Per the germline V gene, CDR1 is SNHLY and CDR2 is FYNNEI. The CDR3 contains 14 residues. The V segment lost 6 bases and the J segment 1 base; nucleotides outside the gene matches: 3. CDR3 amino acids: CASRETSGTDTQYF. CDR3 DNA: TGTGCCAGCAGGGAGACTAGCGGCACAGATACGCAGTATTTT.

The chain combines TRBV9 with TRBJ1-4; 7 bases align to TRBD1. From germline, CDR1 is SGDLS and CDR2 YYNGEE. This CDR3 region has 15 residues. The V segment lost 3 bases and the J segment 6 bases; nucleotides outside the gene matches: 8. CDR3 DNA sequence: TGTGCCAGCAGCGCGAACAGGGGCGGTGATGAAAAACTGTTTTTT. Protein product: CASSANRGGDEKLFF.

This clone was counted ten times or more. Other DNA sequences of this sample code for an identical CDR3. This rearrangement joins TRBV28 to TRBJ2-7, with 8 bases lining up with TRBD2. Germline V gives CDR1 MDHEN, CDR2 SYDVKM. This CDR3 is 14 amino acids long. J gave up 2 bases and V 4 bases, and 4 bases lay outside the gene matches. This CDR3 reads CASSSTSGAYEQYF. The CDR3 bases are TGTGCCAGCAGTTCCACTAGCGGAGCCTACGAGCAGTACTTC.

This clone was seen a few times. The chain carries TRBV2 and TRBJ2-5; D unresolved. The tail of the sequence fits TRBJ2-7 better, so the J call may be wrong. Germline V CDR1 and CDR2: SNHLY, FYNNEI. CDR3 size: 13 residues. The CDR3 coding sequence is TGTGCCACTCGACCTTACTTCGTGGGCGAGCAGTACTTC. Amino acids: CATRPYFVGEQYF.

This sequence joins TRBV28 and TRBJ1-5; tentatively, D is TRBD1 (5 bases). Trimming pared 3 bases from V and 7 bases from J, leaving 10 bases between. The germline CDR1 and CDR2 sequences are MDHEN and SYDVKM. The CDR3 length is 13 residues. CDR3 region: CASSFTGVQPQHF. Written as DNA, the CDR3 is TGTGCCAGCAGTTTTACGGGGGTCCAGCCCCAGCATTTT.

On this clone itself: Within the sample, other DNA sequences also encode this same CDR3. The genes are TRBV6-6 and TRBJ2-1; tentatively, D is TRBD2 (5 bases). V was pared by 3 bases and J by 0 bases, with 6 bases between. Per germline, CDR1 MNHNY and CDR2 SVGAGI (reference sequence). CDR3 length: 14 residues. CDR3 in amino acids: CASSYEGSYNEQFF. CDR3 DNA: TGTGCCAGCAGTTATGAGGGCTCCTACAATGAGCAGTTCTTC.

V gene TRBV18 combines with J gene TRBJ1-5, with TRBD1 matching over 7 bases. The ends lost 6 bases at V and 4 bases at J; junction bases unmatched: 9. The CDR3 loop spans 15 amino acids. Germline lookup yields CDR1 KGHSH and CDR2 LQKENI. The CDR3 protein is CASSLTGILNQPQHF. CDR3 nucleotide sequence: TGTGCCAGCTCTTTGACAGGGATACTTAATCAGCCCCAGCATTTT.

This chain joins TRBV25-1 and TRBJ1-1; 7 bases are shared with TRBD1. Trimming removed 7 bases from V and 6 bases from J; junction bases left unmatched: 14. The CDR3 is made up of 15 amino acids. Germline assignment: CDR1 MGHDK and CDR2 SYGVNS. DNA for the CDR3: TGTGCCAGCACTCAGACCGGGACAGAATTCGCTGAAGCTTTCTTT. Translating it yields CASTQTGTEFAEAFF.

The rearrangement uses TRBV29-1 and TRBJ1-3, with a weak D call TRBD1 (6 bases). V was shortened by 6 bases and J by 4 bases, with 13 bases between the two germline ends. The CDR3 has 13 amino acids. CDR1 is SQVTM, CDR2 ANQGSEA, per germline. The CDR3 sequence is CSVKEGGGNTIYF. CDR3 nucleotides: TGCAGCGTCAAGGAGGGGGGCGGAAACACCATATATTTT.

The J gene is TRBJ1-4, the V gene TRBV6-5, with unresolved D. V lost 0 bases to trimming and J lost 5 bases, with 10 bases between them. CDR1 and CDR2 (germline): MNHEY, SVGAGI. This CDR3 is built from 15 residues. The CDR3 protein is CASSYSGESNEKLFF. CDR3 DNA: TGTGCCAGCAGTTACTCGGGAGAATCCAATGAAAAACTGTTTTTT.

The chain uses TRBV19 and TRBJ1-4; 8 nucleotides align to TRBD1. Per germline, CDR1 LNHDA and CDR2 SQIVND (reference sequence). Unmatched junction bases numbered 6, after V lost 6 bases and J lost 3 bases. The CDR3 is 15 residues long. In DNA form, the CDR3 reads TGTGCCAGTAGGGGCAGGGGGCCTTCTAATGAAAAACTGTTTTTT. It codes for CASRGRGPSNEKLFF.

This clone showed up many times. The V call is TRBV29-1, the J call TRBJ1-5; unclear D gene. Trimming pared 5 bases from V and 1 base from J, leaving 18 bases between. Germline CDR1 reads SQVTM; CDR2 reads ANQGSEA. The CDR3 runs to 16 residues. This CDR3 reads CSVNRCRSLSNQPQHF. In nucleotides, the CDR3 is TGCAGCGTTAATAGGTGTAGGAGTTTGAGCAATCAGCCCCAGCATTTT.

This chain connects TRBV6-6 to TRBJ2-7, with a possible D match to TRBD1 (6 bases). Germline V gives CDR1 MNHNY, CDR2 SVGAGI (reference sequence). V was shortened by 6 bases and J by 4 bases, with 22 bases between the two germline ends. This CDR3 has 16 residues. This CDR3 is CASSPPRTGTQYEQYF. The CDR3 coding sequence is TGTGCCAGCAGCCCACCTCGAACAGGGACCCAGTACGAGCAGTACTTC.

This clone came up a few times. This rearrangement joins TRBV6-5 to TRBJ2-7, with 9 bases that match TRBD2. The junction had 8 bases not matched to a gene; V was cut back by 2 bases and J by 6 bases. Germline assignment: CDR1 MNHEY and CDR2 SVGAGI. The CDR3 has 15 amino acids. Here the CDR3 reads CASSYDIAGESEQYF. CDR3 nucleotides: TGTGCCAGCAGTTACGACATAGCGGGAGAAAGCGAGCAGTACTTC.

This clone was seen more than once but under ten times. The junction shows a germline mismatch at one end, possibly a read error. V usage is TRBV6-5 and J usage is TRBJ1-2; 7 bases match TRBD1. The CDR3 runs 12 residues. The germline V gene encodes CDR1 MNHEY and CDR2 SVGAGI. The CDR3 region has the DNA TGTGCCGGCAGTACAGGGGTCGGTGGCTACACCTTC. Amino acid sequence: CAGSTGVGGYTF.

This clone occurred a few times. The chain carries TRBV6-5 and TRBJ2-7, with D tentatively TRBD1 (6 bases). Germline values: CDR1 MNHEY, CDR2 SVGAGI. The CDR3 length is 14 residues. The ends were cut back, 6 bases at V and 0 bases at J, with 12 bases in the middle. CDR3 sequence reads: CASRLGQSSYEQYF. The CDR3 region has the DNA TGTGCCAGCAGGCTAGGACAGTCCTCCTACGAGCAGTACTTC.

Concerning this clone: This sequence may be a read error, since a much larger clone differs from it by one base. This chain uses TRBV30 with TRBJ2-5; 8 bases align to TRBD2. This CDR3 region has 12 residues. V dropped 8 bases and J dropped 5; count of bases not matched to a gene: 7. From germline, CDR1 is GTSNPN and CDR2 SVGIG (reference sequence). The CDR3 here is CAGTGGLETQYF. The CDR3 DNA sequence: TGTGCCGGGACGGGGGGGTTGGAGACCCAGTACTTC.

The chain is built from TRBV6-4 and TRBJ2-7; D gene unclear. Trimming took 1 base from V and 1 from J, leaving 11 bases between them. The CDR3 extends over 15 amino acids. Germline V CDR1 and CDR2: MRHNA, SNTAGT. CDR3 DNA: TGTGCCAGCAGTGACTTGGGCAGAGATTCCTACGAGCAGTACTTC. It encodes CASSDLGRDSYEQYF.